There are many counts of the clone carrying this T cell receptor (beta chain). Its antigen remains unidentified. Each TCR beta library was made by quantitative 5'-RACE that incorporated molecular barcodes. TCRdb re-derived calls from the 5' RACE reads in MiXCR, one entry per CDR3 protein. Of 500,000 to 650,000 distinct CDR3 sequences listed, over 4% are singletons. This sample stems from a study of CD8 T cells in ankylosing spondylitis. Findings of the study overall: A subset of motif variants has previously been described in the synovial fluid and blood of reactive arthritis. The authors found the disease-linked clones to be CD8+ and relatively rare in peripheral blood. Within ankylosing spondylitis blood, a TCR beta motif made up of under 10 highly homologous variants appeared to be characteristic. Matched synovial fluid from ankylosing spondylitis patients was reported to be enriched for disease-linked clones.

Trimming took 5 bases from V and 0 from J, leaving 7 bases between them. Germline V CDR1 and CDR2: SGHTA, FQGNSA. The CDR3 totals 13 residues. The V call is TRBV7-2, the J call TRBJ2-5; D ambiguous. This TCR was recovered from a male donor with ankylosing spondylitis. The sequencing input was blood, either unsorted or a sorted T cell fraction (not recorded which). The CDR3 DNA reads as TGTGCCAGCAGCGATACGTACCAAGAGACCCAGTACTTC. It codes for CASSDTYQETQYF.